This is a list of T cell receptor beta chains from one sample in a study of blood T cell repertoires in COVID-19. The protocol was immunoSEQ multiplex PCR, while the TCRdb copy is restricted to in-frame clones and leaves out a portion. The table records 200,000 to 250,000 clones, about nine tenths of them present only once. What was sequenced was peripheral blood. These receptors all come from a man over 45 with COVID-19, enrolled during active disease. Each CDR3 is given with its conserved first and last residue. Fields, in order: CDR3 length, clone size, J gene, D gene, V gene, CDR3 DNA, CDR3 protein. The D gene is left open where the match is weak. A clone size is listed for some rows: how often the clone was seen (once, few, many), or a class if it is expanded.

len: 14
abundance: NA
j_gene: TRBJ2-2
d_gene: NA
v_gene: TRBV4-1
CDR3nt: TGCGCCAGCAGCCAAGATCCTAGTATCGGGGAGCTGTTTTTT
CDR3aa: CASSQDPSIGELFF

len: 17
abundance: NA
j_gene: TRBJ2-2
d_gene: TRBD2
v_gene: TRBV3-1/TRBV3-2
CDR3nt: TGTGCCAGCAGCCAAAGGACTAGCGGGAGAAACACCGGGGAGCTGTTTTTT
CDR3aa: CASSQRTSGRNTGELFF

len: 15
abundance: once
j_gene: TRBJ1-3
d_gene: NA
v_gene: TRBV19
CDR3nt: TGTGCCAGTAGTATAGCCGGAGGGTCTGGAAACACCATATATTTT
CDR3aa: CASSIAGGSGNTIYF

len: 18
abundance: few
j_gene: TRBJ2-7
d_gene: TRBD1
v_gene: TRBV27
CDR3nt: TGTGCCAGCAGTCCCCGGAGACAGGGGACGGGGTTTTCCTACGAGCAGTACTTC
CDR3aa: CASSPRRQGTGFSYEQYF

len: 14
abundance: NA
j_gene: TRBJ1-1
d_gene: TRBD1
v_gene: TRBV7-9
CDR3nt: TGTGCCAGCAGCAAGACAGGGTCGGGAACTGAAGCTTTCTTT
CDR3aa: CASSKTGSGTEAFF

len: 15
abundance: NA
j_gene: TRBJ1-1
d_gene: TRBD1
v_gene: TRBV30
CDR3nt: TGTGCCTGGAGTCCCAGGGGACAGGGGTGGACTGAAGCTTTCTTT
CDR3aa: CAWSPRGQGWTEAFF

len: 18
abundance: NA
j_gene: TRBJ2-7
d_gene: TRBD2
v_gene: TRBV4-1
CDR3nt: TGCGCCAGCAGCCAAGATCGAGGGGCTAGCGGGAGTTTGAGAGAGCAGTACTTC
CDR3aa: CASSQDRGASGSLREQYF

len: 15
abundance: once
j_gene: TRBJ2-1
d_gene: TRBD2
v_gene: TRBV18
CDR3nt: TGTGCCAGCTCACCACTAGTAGCGGGGTTCTTTGAGCAGTTCTTC
CDR3aa: CASSPLVAGFFEQFF

len: 13
abundance: NA
j_gene: TRBJ2-1
d_gene: NA
v_gene: TRBV28
CDR3nt: TGTGCCAGCAGCTCGGGACTTCGAGGAGAGCAGTTCTTC
CDR3aa: CASSSGLRGEQFF

len: 15
abundance: NA
j_gene: TRBJ2-6
d_gene: TRBD1
v_gene: TRBV30
CDR3nt: TGTGCCTGGAGCCCAGGGGGATCTGGGGCCAACGTCCTGACTTTC
CDR3aa: CAWSPGGSGANVLTF

len: 14
abundance: once
j_gene: TRBJ1-2
d_gene: NA
v_gene: TRBV28
CDR3nt: TGTGCCAGCAGTCCCAGCGGCACAGAGTATGGCTACACCTTC
CDR3aa: CASSPSGTEYGYTF

len: 16
abundance: NA
j_gene: TRBJ2-7
d_gene: TRBD1
v_gene: TRBV7-9
CDR3nt: TGTGCCAGCAGCACTAAGACAGGGGGTCCATCCTACGAGCAGTACTTC
CDR3aa: CASSTKTGGPSYEQYF

len: 14
abundance: NA
j_gene: TRBJ1-2
d_gene: TRBD1
v_gene: TRBV5-1
CDR3nt: TGCGCCAGCAGCAGTACAGGGGACAGGCATGGCTACACCTTC
CDR3aa: CASSSTGDRHGYTF

len: 16
abundance: NA
j_gene: TRBJ1-6
d_gene: NA
v_gene: TRBV5-4
CDR3nt: TGTGCCAGCAGTAACGACGGAGGTGAAGTGGGTTCACCCCTCCACTTT
CDR3aa: CASSNDGGEVGSPLHF

len: 15
abundance: NA
j_gene: TRBJ2-2
d_gene: TRBD2
v_gene: TRBV2
CDR3nt: TGTGCCAGTGCCCGGGGACTAGGGAGTACCGGGGAGCTGTTTTTT
CDR3aa: CASARGLGSTGELFF

len: 12
abundance: NA
j_gene: TRBJ2-3
d_gene: NA
v_gene: TRBV2
CDR3nt: TGTGCCAGCCTCGGGTCTCTCGGTACGCAGTATTTT
CDR3aa: CASLGSLGTQYF

len: 13
abundance: NA
j_gene: TRBJ1-1
d_gene: NA
v_gene: TRBV28
CDR3nt: TGTGCCAGCAGTTTCCCTCGCGACACTGAAGCTTTCTTT
CDR3aa: CASSFPRDTEAFF

len: 14
abundance: NA
j_gene: TRBJ2-7
d_gene: TRBD2
v_gene: TRBV19
CDR3nt: TGTGCCAGTAGTAGTAGCGGGAGAAACTACGAGCAGTACTTC
CDR3aa: CASSSSGRNYEQYF

len: 17
abundance: NA
j_gene: TRBJ2-2
d_gene: TRBD2
v_gene: TRBV19
CDR3nt: TGTGCCAGTAGTATTAATCGGGAGGGCAAAAATTCCAGGGAGCTGTTTTTT
CDR3aa: CASSINREGKNSRELFF

len: 13
abundance: NA
j_gene: TRBJ1-1
d_gene: TRBD1
v_gene: TRBV6-5
CDR3nt: TGTGCCAGCAGCCGGGACAGGGACACTGAAGCTTTCTTT
CDR3aa: CASSRDRDTEAFF

len: 18
abundance: NA
j_gene: TRBJ1-4
d_gene: NA
v_gene: TRBV21-1
CDR3nt: TGTGCCAGCAGCCAGAGGGGGGGCGGTAGGACAACTAATGAAAAACTGTTTTTT
CDR3aa: CASSQRGGGRTTNEKLFF

len: 15
abundance: NA
j_gene: TRBJ2-7
d_gene: NA
v_gene: TRBV5-6
CDR3nt: TGTGCCAGCAGTCGGGACTTCATGAGCTCCTACGAGCAGTACTTC
CDR3aa: CASSRDFMSSYEQYF

len: 16
abundance: NA
j_gene: TRBJ2-7
d_gene: NA
v_gene: TRBV7-9
CDR3nt: TGTGCCAGCAGCTTTCAGCCTGGACAGCAATCCTACGAGCAGTACTTC
CDR3aa: CASSFQPGQQSYEQYF

len: 15
abundance: NA
j_gene: TRBJ2-1
d_gene: TRBD1
v_gene: TRBV2
CDR3nt: TGTGCCAGCAGTGAAAGGGACAGGGGGCGCAATGAGCAGTTCTTC
CDR3aa: CASSERDRGRNEQFF

len: 17
abundance: once
j_gene: TRBJ2-2
d_gene: TRBD1
v_gene: TRBV4-1
CDR3nt: TGCGCCAGCAGCCATCTTCTGGGACAGGGTAATACCGGGGAGCTGTTTTTT
CDR3aa: CASSHLLGQGNTGELFF

len: 15
abundance: NA
j_gene: TRBJ2-5
d_gene: TRBD1
v_gene: TRBV5-4
CDR3nt: TGTGCCAGTAGCAACACCACCGGGACAGGAGAGACCCAGTACTTC
CDR3aa: CASSNTTGTGETQYF